Shown below are 14 T cell receptor beta chains from a single sample sequenced in a study of T-cell reconstitution after alpha-beta-depleted transplantation in children (dated by TCRdb to about 2016). The library relied on PCR. TCRdb lists the instrument as Illumina HiSeq 2500. TCR libraries were prepared with molecular barcoding, using unique molecular identifiers to normalize TCRbeta repertoire quantification. The public reads were quality trimmed at Q25 with fastp and then assembled into clones with MiXCR by TCRdb, keeping productive beta chains. Each CDR3 protein gets just one entry, which takes the most common genes and DNA from the rows behind it. Across this sample there are about 610,000 distinct CDR3 sequences, with 25% to 30% seen only once. The top ten clonotypes cover 30% to 40% of the sample. According to the study, the label for this sample's treatment or condition signals: allogeneic hematopoietic cell transplantation with graft depleted of TCRalphabeta T cells and CD19 B cells.

Sequencing used PBMCs, obtained before TCRalphabeta/CD19-depleted stem cell transplant. These receptors came from a boy under three years old with Wiskott-Aldrich syndrome, due to receive a stem cell transplant.

This clonotype has just a few counts. The chain has TRBV20-1 and TRBJ1-1; 7 bases are shared with TRBD1. The length of the CDR3 is 13 residues. Germline V gene lookup returns CDR1 DFQATT and CDR2 SNEGSKA (reference sequence). Unmatched junction bases numbered 3, after V lost 5 bases and J lost 0 bases. CDR3 sequence (DNA): TGCAGTGCTTACAGGGGAATGAACACTGAAGCTTTCTTT. Translation: CSAYRGMNTEAFF.

This clonotype was seen a few times. The V call is TRBV10-3, the J call TRBJ1-2; tentative D call: TRBD1 (6 bases). The CDR3 extends over 14 amino acids. The germline V and J ends were trimmed by 3 bases and 2 bases, with 10 bases remaining between them. Germline V gene sequence: CDR1 ENHRY, CDR2 SYGVKD. CDR3 nucleotides: TGTGCCATCAGTGAAGTAGGGGGAAACTATGGCTACACCTTC. This codes for CAISEVGGNYGYTF.

This clonotype has just one count. V usage is TRBV20-1 and J usage is TRBJ1-1; perhaps TRBD1 as D (5 bases). The germline V gene has CDR1 DFQATT and CDR2 SNEGSKA (reference sequence). The CDR3 runs 13 residues. V lost 6 bases and J 1 base, leaving 12 bases between the germline ends. The CDR3: CSAPGRANTEAFF. DNA of the CDR3: TGCAGTGCCCCCGGCAGGGCGAACACTGAAGCTTTCTTT.

This clonotype was seen a few times. The chain carries TRBV5-1 and TRBJ2-7; TRBD1 or TRBD2 may be the D gene (5 bases each). The CDR3 is 14 residues long. V was shortened by 3 bases and J by 2 bases, with 12 bases between the two germline ends. Per the germline V gene, CDR1 is SGHRS and CDR2 is YFSETQ. The CDR3 protein is CASSWGPGTYEQYF. The DNA for the CDR3 is TGCGCCAGCAGCTGGGGCCCGGGGACCTACGAGCAGTACTTC.

Only a few counts were recorded for this clonotype. The CDR3 sequence is CASSRDGGGDVTDTQYF. CDR3 DNA: TGTGCCAGCAGCCGCGACGGGGGGGGAGATGTGACAGATACGCAGTATTTT. The V gene is TRBV7-2, the J gene TRBJ2-3; TRBD2 matches at 8 bases. With 5 bases clipped from V and 3 bases from J, the junction kept 13 bases outside the gene matches. Looked up from germline, CDR1 is SGHTA and CDR2 is FQGNSA. There are 17 residues in the CDR3.

The chain links TRBV20-1 to TRBJ2-1, with D hard to call. The CDR3 has 15 amino acids. The V and J ends lost 3 bases and 9 bases respectively, with 21 bases between them. Germline CDR1 and CDR2: DFQATT and SNEGSKA (reference sequence). CDR3 sequence reads: CSASRSMGPAGEQFF. The DNA for the CDR3 is TGCAGTGCTAGCAGGTCTATGGGCCCAGCCGGTGAGCAGTTCTTC.

The chain couples TRBV24-1 to TRBJ2-1, with 7 bases lining up with TRBD2. CDR3 size: 16 residues. Germline V gives CDR1 KGHDR, CDR2 SFDVKD. V shed 0 bases and J 3 bases; nucleotides not matched to a gene: 4. The CDR3 nucleotides read TGTGCCACCAGTGATTTGGGGTCGGGAGGCTACAATGAGCAGTTCTTC. Translation gives CATSDLGSGGYNEQFF.

The chain is built from TRBV5-1 and TRBJ2-6, with D unresolved. Trimming cost V 4 bases and J 0 bases, with 8 bases left between them. The CDR3 is made up of 15 amino acids. Germline assignment: CDR1 SGHRS and CDR2 YFSETQ. The CDR3 coding sequence is TGCGCCAGCAGCGCCATCCTCTCTGGGGCCAACGTCCTGACTTTC. This encodes CASSAILSGANVLTF.

This clonotype was recorded a few times. The chain uses TRBV20-1 and TRBJ2-1, with D tentatively TRBD2 (5 bases). This CDR3 has 14 amino acids. The germline gives CDR1 DFQATT, CDR2 SNEGSKA (reference sequence). V was trimmed by 3 bases and J by 4 bases, leaving 13 bases between them. CDR3 region: CSASWRAFYNEQFF. The CDR3 nucleotides are TGCAGTGCTAGTTGGCGGGCGTTTTACAATGAGCAGTTCTTC.

CDR3 protein: CASSLGLAPSTDTQYF. The CDR3 region has the DNA TGTGCCAGCAGTTTAGGACTAGCTCCCAGCACAGATACGCAGTATTTT. The chain links TRBV12-3 or TRBV12-4 to TRBJ2-3, with 7 bases that match TRBD2. CDR3 length: 16 amino acids. Losses at the gene ends were 1 base for V and 0 bases for J; bases not matched to a gene: 4.

There are a few counts of this clonotype. This chain uses TRBV7-6 with TRBJ2-1; D gene uncertain. CDR3 size: 15 residues. Germline V gene sequence: CDR1 SGHVS, CDR2 FNYEAQ. Trimming took 2 bases from V and 0 from J, leaving 8 bases between them. The CDR3 coding sequence is TGTGCCAGCAGCTTAAACGGGTTCTCCTACAATGAGCAGTTCTTC. Translation: CASSLNGFSYNEQFF.

V is TRBV6-6 and J is TRBJ1-5; 9 positions agree with TRBD1. This CDR3 has 13 amino acids. V was clipped by 6 bases and J by 5 bases; unmatched bases: 2. Germline V gene data show CDR1 as MNHNY and CDR2 as SVGAGI (reference sequence). The chain's CDR3 is CASRRTGDQPQHF. CDR3 nucleotide sequence: TGTGCCAGCAGGAGGACAGGGGATCAGCCCCAGCATTTT.

The V and J genes are TRBV29-1 and TRBJ1-1; 10 bases line up with TRBD1. With V trimmed by 7 bases and J by 6 bases, 8 bases remained unmatched. The CDR3 loop spans 13 amino acids. The germline CDR1 and CDR2 sequences are SQVTM and ANQGSEA. DNA of the CDR3: TGCAGCGCCCCGGGACAGGGGTCCGCTGAAGCTTTCTTT. Amino acids: CSAPGQGSAEAFF.

This clonotype was recorded a few times. The chain carries TRBV5-1 and TRBJ2-5; TRBD1 is a possible D gene (5 bases). The CDR3 length is 13 residues. Trimming stripped 7 bases from V and 1 base from J, with 11 bases between. The germline gives CDR1 SGHRS, CDR2 YFSETQ. Written as DNA, the CDR3 is TGCGCCAGCTGGGGCGGCAGCCAAGAGACCCAGTACTTC. It is translated as CASWGGSQETQYF. The variable domain in full, with the rest retrieved from reference TRBV5-1 and TRBJ2-5, is KAGVTQTPRYLIKTRGQQVTLSCSPISGHRSVSWYQQTPGQGLQFLFEYFSETQRNKGNFPGRFSGRQFSNSRSEMNVSTLELGDSALYLCASWGGSQETQYFGPGTRLLVL.